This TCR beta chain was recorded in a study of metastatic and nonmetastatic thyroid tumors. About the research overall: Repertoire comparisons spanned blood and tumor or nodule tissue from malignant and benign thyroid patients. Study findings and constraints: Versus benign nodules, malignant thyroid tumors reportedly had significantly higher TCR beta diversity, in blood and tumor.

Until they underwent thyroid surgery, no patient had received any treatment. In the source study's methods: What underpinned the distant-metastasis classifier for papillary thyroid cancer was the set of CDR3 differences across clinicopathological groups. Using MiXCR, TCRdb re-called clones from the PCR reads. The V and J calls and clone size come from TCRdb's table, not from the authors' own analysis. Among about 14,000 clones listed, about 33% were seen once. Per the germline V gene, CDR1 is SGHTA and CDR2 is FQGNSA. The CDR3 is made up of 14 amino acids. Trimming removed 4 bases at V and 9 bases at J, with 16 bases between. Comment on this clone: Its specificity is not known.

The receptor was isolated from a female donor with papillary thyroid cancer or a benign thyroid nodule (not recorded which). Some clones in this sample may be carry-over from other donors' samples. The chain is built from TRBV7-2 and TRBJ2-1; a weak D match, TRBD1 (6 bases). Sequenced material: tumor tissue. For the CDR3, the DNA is TGTGCCAGCAGCTCCCCCGGTAACAGGGCTGAGCAGTTCTTC. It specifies CASSSPGNRAEQFF.